Listed here is a single TCR beta chain. This specimen comes from a study of technical replicates of blood from a handful of donors. Germline CDR1 and CDR2: SEHNR and FQNEAQ (reference sequence). Losses at the gene ends were 2 bases for V and 5 bases for J; bases not matched to a gene: 6. The CDR3 runs 14 residues. Produced via immunoSEQ multiplex PCR; TCRdb's table is partial and in-frame only. Here the sample spans approximately 79,000 clones, roughly 97% being singletons. This chain uses TRBV7-9 with TRBJ2-7; 7 nucleotides align to TRBD1. The sequenced sample consisted of T cells isolated from PBMCs. This clonotype originated in a human donor in good health. As DNA, the CDR3 is TGTGCCAGCAGCTTAAGTTCGGGACAGAACGAGCAGTACTTC. It encodes CASSLSSGQNEQYF.